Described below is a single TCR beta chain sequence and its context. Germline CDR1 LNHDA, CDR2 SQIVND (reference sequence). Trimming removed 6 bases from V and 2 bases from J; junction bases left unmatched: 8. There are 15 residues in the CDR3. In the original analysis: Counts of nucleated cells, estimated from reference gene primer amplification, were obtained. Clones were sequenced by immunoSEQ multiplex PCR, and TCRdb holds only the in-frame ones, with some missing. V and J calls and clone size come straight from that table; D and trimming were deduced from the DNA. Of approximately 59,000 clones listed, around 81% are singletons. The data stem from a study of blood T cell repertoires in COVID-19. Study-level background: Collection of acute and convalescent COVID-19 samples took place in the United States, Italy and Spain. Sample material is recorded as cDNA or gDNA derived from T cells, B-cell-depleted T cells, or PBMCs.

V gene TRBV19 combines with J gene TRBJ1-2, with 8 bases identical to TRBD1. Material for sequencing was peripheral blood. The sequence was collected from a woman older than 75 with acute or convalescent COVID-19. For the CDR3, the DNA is TGTGCCAGTAGGGCCGGGACAGGAGCGAACTATGGCTACACCTTC. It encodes CASRAGTGANYGYTF.